Presented here are 15 T cell receptor beta chains from one specimen sequenced in a study of T cells in tuberculosis. Stated time point: new active TB diagnosis, blood taken before or within 7 days of starting treatment. Produced via immunoSEQ multiplex PCR; TCRdb's table is partial and in-frame only. The sample comprises 47,000 or so clones, roughly 96% of which are singletons, and over 1.1% rests with the top ten. The material was PBMCs, obtained at tuberculosis diagnosis. All receptors come from an adult with tuberculosis.

The chain is built from TRBV19 and TRBJ2-7; a possible D gene is TRBD2 (5 bases). The CDR3 sequence is 15 residues long. V dropped 0 bases and J dropped 2 bases, with 11 bases sitting between them. Germline lookup yields CDR1 LNHDA and CDR2 SQIVND (reference sequence). The CDR3 DNA is TGTGCCAGTAGTATAGATGCGGGCAGACCCTACGAGCAGTACTTC. This encodes CASSIDAGRPYEQYF.

The chain is built from TRBV9 and TRBJ1-1; D gene unclear. V lost 1 base and J 0 bases, leaving 10 bases between the germline ends. Germline V gene lookup returns CDR1 SGDLS and CDR2 YYNGEE. The CDR3 has 15 residues. CDR3 coding DNA: TGTGCCAGCAGCGTATATCCAAACATGAACACTGAAGCTTTCTTT. Translating it yields CASSVYPNMNTEAFF.

The chain links TRBV2 to TRBJ1-5, with D perhaps matching TRBD1 (6 bases). Germline CDR1 and CDR2: SNHLY and FYNNEI. V lost 6 bases to trimming and J lost 0 bases, with 9 bases between them. The CDR3 consists of 14 residues. The CDR3 sequence: CASRDRSSNQPQHF. The CDR3 nucleotides read TGTGCCAGCAGGGACAGATCTAGCAATCAGCCCCAGCATTTT. The complete variable domain, with remaining parts taken from reference TRBV2 and TRBJ1-5, reads EPEVTQTPSHQVTQMGQEVILRCVPISNHLYFYWYRQILGQKVEFLVSFYNNEISEKSEIFDDQFSVERPDGSNFTLKIRSTKLEDSAMYFCASRDRSSNQPQHFGDGTRLSIL.

J is TRBJ2-3 and V is TRBV20-1; D not certain. The ends were cut back, 5 bases at V and 4 bases at J, with 7 bases in the middle. Per the germline V gene, CDR1 is DFQATT and CDR2 is SNEGSKA (reference sequence). The CDR3 is made up of 11 amino acids. Here the CDR3 reads CSAELSDTQYF. The CDR3 region has the DNA TGCAGTGCTGAGCTATCAGATACGCAGTATTTT.

V usage is TRBV25-1 and J usage is TRBJ1-2; D unclear. This CDR3 spans 12 amino acids. Looked up from germline, CDR1 is MGHDK and CDR2 is SYGVNS. Trimming pared 4 bases from V and 8 bases from J, leaving 11 bases between. DNA of the CDR3: TGTGCCAGCAGTGGCGGCCGAGGGGGCTACACCTTC. Its protein is CASSGGRGGYTF.

This rearrangement joins TRBV11-2 to TRBJ2-7, with D perhaps matching TRBD2 (5 bases). Germline V gene sequence: CDR1 SGHAT, CDR2 FQNNGV. V lost 4 bases and J lost 1, with 17 bases in between. The CDR3 covers 16 residues. CDR3 protein: CASSSLMRVGSYEQYF. In DNA form, the CDR3 reads TGTGCCAGCAGCTCACTAATGCGGGTAGGGTCCTACGAGCAGTACTTC.

The V gene is TRBV6-6, the J gene TRBJ1-4; the match to TRBD1 covers 9 bases. V shed 7 bases and J 8 bases; nucleotides not matched to a gene: 8. Per the germline V gene, CDR1 is MNHNY and CDR2 is SVGAGI (reference sequence). The CDR3 is 14 residues long. CDR3 sequence: CASKGGQGVEKLFF. The CDR3 coding sequence is TGTGCCAGCAAAGGGGGACAGGGAGTGGAAAAACTGTTTTTT.

The chain carries TRBV5-6 and TRBJ2-3; D possibly corresponds to TRBD1 (6 bases). Germline V gene data show CDR1 as SGHDT and CDR2 as YYEEEE. This CDR3 has 12 amino acids. V lost 4 bases to trimming and J lost 3 bases, with 6 bases between them. CDR3 protein: CASSTGTDTQYF. CDR3 nucleotides: TGTGCCAGCAGCACAGGGACAGATACGCAGTATTTT. Drawing the rest from reference TRBV5-6 and TRBJ2-3, the complete variable domain is DAGVTQSPTHLIKTRGQQVTLRCSPKSGHDTVSWYQQALGQGPQFIFQYYEEEERQRGNFPDRFSGHQFPNYSSELNVNALLLGDSALYLCASSTGTDTQYFGPGTRLTVL.

The chain combines TRBV28 with TRBJ1-5; TRBD1 aligns across 9 bases. The V and J ends lost 6 bases and 6 bases, in that order; junction bases with no gene match: 15. The CDR3 runs to 17 residues. Germline V lookup: CDR1 MDHEN, CDR2 SYDVKM. DNA of the CDR3: TGTGCCAGCAGAAAAGCCGGATACAGGGGGCAGGGTCAGCCCCAGCATTTT. It translates to CASRKAGYRGQGQPQHF. Variable domain in full (rest from reference TRBV28 and TRBJ1-5): DVKVTQSSRYLVKRTGEKVFLECVQDMDHENMFWYRQDPGLGLRLIYFSYDVKMKEKGDIPEGYSVSREKKERFSLILESASTNQTSMYLCASRKAGYRGQGQPQHFGDGTRLSIL.

This chain joins TRBV7-9 and TRBJ2-1; TRBD2 agrees at 8 bases. This CDR3 spans 15 amino acids. The ends lost 3 bases at V and 9 bases at J; junction bases unmatched: 10. Germline V gene sequence: CDR1 SEHNR, CDR2 FQNEAQ (reference sequence). The CDR3 bases are TGTGCCAGCAGCTTTTATGGAGCGGGAGTGGGTGAGCAGTTCTTC. Residues: CASSFYGAGVGEQFF.

The chain recombines TRBV7-2 with TRBJ2-3, with D maybe TRBD2 (6 bases). The CDR3 spans 13 residues. Trimming took 8 bases from V and 6 from J, leaving 15 bases between them. The V gene's germline CDR1 is SGHTA and CDR2 FQGNSA. The CDR3 is CASGGLRPDTQYF. In DNA form, the CDR3 reads TGTGCCAGCGGGGGACTTCGACCCGATACGCAGTATTTT. The variable domain in full, with the rest retrieved from reference TRBV7-2 and TRBJ2-3, is GAGVSQSPSNKVTEKGKDVELRCDPISGHTALYWYRQSLGQGLEFLIYFQGNSAPDKSGLPSDRFSAERTGGSVSTLTIQRTQQEDSAVYLCASGGLRPDTQYFGPGTRLTVL.

The chain employs TRBV19 and TRBJ1-3; a weak D match, TRBD1 (5 bases). CDR1 is LNHDA and CDR2 is SQIVND in the germline V gene (reference sequence). This CDR3 contains 15 residues. The V end was cut by 2 bases, the J end by 1 base, with 9 bases between. The CDR3 spells CASSISGTSGNTIYF. The DNA for the CDR3 is TGTGCCAGTAGTATATCTGGGACTTCTGGAAACACCATATATTTT.

V is TRBV6-6 and J is TRBJ2-1, with 7 bases that match TRBD2. V lost 6 bases and J lost 2; bases outside the gene matches: 10. This CDR3 region has 16 residues. Germline CDR1 reads MNHNY; CDR2 reads SVGAGI (reference sequence). The CDR3 coding sequence is TGTGCCAGCAGCCCCGTGATAGCGGGCCCCTACAATGAGCAGTTCTTC. This codes for CASSPVIAGPYNEQFF.

This chain uses TRBV30 with TRBJ1-4; 9 bases are shared with TRBD1. The germline V gene encodes CDR1 GTSNPN and CDR2 SVGIG (reference sequence). This CDR3 comprises 16 residues. The ends lost 3 bases at V and 4 bases at J; junction bases unmatched: 9. The DNA for the CDR3 is TGTGCCTGGAGGACGGACAGGGGTTCCTTTAATGAAAAACTGTTTTTT. Translated: CAWRTDRGSFNEKLFF.

V gene TRBV30 combines with J gene TRBJ1-2, with D maybe TRBD1 (5 bases). Trimming took off 4 bases at V and 4 bases at J, with 10 bases between the two ends. Germline V gives CDR1 GTSNPN, CDR2 SVGIG (reference sequence). The CDR3 runs to 12 residues. CDR3 in amino acids: CAWMRGFYGYTF. The CDR3 region has the DNA TGTGCCTGGATGCGGGGGTTCTATGGCTACACCTTC.